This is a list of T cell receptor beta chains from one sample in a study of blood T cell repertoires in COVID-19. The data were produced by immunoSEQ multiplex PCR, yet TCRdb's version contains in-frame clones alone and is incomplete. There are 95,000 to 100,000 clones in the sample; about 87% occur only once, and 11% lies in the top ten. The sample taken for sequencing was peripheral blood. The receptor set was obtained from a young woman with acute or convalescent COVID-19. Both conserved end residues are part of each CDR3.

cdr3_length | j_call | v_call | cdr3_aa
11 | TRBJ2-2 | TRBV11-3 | CASSITGELFF
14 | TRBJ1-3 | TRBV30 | CAWSRRGAGNTIYF
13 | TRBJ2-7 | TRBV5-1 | CASSLAGSYEQYF
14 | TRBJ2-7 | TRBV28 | CASSLPRGQGEQYF
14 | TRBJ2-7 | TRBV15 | CATSRDRGDYEQYF
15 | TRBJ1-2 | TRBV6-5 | CASSYSVRENYGYTF
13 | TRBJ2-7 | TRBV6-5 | CASSWGVAYEQYF
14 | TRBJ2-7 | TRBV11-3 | CASSLAQAVAWQYF
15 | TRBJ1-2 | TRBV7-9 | CASSPDRDLRTGYTF
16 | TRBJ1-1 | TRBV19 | CASSPGTGKVNTEAFF
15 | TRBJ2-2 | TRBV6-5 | CASRPGTGRTGELFF
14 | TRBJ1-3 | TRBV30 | CAWSVRGSGNTIYF
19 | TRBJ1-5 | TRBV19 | CASSTPRSGRGFSNQPQHF
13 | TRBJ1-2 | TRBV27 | CASSPAGLYGYTF
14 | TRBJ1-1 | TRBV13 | CASSQRTGGTEAFF
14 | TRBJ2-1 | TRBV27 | CASYPGGANNEQFF
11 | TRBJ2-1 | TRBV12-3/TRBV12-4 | CASSFSDEQFF
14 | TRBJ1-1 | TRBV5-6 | CASSLWRRGTEAFF
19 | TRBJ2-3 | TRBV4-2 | CASSPTYGSAGGSTDTQYF
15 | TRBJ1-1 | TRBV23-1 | CASSQSGGPGTEAFF
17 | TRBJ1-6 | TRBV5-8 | CASSFAGKSSYNSPLHF
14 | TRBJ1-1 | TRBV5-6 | CASSFADRDSEAFF
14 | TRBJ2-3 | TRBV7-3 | CASSSGGATDTQYF
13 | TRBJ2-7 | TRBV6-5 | CASSGTRAYEQYF
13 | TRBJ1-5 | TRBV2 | CASSEGRYQPQHF
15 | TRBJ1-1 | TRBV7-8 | CASSLMQGAVPEAFF
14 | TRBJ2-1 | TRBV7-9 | CASSRDRGSNEQFF
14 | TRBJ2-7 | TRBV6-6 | CASSYSSGAYEQYF
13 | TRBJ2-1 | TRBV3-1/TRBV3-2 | CASSRQGGNEQFF
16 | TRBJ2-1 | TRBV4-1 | CASSPGGGGSYNEQFF
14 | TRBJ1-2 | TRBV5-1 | CASSWEGGRHGYTF
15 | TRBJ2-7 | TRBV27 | CASSLWAGRRVEQYF
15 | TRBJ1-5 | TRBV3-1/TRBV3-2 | CASSQDRTANQPQHF
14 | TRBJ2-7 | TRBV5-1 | CASTTSSGDREQYF
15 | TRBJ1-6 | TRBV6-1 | CASSETRQGSSPLHF
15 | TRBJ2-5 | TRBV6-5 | CATLPSWGIPGTQYF
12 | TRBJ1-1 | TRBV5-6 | CASSRGTTEAFF
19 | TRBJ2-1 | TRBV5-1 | CASSLRSGGPPLSYNEQFF
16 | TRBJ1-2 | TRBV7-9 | CASSSPTGGSNYGYTF
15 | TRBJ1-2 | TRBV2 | CASLRQAMGNYGYTF